The clone carrying this TCR beta chain is termed medium-sized. Its specificity is unknown. The data stem from a study of liver allograft versus peripheral blood T cells. At the level of the study: Within transplanted livers, the T cell receptor repertoires were examined and compared against the repertoires present in the peripheral blood of liver transplant recipients.

Per the germline V gene, CDR1 is MNHEY and CDR2 is SMNVEV (reference sequence). This CDR3 contains 16 residues. Trimming took off 4 bases at V and 4 bases at J, with 16 bases between the two ends. TCRdb analysed the reads with MiXCR anew, one entry per CDR3 protein. This table holds about 5,300 distinct CDR3 sequences, more than 15% found once. The study, taken as a whole, reports: Differences were reported between the T cell receptor repertoires inside liver allografts and those that were detected in peripheral blood.

The chain joins TRBV27 to TRBJ2-2; D not certain. This sequence originates from a human patient who had a liver transplant. Some T cells may be graft donor cells. The CDR3 bases are TGTGCCAGCAGTTCGAATCTATTTTTAGCCACCGGGGAGCTGTTTTTT. It codes for CASSSNLFLATGELFF.